This T cell receptor (beta chain) is from a study of sequential checkpoint blockade in melanoma. Overall study context: Both treatment sequences were followed by maintenance nivolumab.

V shed 6 bases and J 3 bases; nucleotides not matched to a gene: 7. This CDR3 is 15 amino acids long. Germline CDR1 reads LNHDA; CDR2 reads SQIVND (reference sequence). TCRdb's copy holds only in-frame clones and misses some; the assay was immunoSEQ multiplex PCR. Here the sample spans about 22,000 clones, roughly 76% being singletons. Treatment reported: randomized to nivolumab then ipilimumab (arm A) or the reverse (arm B). The chain combines TRBV19 with TRBJ2-1, with 8 bases lining up with TRBD2. The sequencing used CD8+ T cells sorted from blood (inferred from file names), collected from a patient given nivolumab and ipilimumab in sequence. The TCR originated in a human donor with melanoma. The CDR3 bases are TGTGCCAGTAGGGCCACTAGCGGAAACTACAATGAGCAGTTCTTC. Translation gives CASRATSGNYNEQFF.